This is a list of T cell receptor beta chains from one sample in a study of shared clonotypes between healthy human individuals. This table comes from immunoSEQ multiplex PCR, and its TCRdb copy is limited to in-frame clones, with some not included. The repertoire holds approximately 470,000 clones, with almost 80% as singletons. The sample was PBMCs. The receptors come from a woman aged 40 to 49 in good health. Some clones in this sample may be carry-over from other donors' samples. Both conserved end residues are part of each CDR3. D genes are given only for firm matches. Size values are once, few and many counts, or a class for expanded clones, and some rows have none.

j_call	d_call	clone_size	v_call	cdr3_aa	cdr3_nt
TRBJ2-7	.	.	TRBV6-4	CASSATSPASHNSYEQYF	TGTGCCAGCAGCGCCACCAGCCCGGCAAGCCATAACTCCTACGAGCAGTACTTC
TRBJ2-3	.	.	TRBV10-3	CAISEGSRVRTDTQYF	TGTGCCATCAGTGAAGGGAGCAGGGTCAGGACAGATACGCAGTATTTT
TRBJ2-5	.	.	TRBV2	CASKEQETQYF	TGTGCCAGCAAAGAGCAAGAGACCCAGTACTTC
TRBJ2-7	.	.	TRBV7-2	CASSLVTDVASYEQYF	TGTGCCAGCAGCTTAGTTACGGACGTCGCGTCCTACGAGCAGTACTTC
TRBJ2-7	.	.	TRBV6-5	CASSRTGTAYEQYF	TGTGCCAGCAGTAGGACCGGGACGGCGTACGAGCAGTACTTC
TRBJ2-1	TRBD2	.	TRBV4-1	CASSRGLAATLQFF	TGCGCCAGCAGCCGAGGACTAGCGGCGACCCTGCAGTTCTTC
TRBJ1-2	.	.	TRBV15	CATSRDGSYGYTF	TGTGCCACCAGCAGAGATGGTAGTTATGGCTACACCTTC
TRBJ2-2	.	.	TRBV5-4	CASSLDPTGPGELFF	TGTGCCAGCAGCTTGGATCCAACTGGGCCCGGGGAGCTGTTTTTT
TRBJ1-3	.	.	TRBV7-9	CASSSSRQSSGNTIYF	TGTGCCAGCAGCTCCTCCAGACAGAGCTCTGGAAACACCATATATTTT
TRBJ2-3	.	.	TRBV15	CATSRVPRINTQYF	TGTGCCACCAGCAGAGTCCCAAGGATCAATACGCAGTATTTT
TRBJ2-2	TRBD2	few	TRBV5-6	CASSLGGAGLAGTGELFF	TGTGCCAGCAGCTTGGGGGGCGCGGGACTAGCGGGGACCGGGGAGCTGTTTTTT
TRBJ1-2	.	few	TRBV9	CASNRDGNPPRGYTF	TGTGCCAGCAACCGGGACGGGAACCCTCCGCGGGGCTACACCTTC
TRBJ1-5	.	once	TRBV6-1	CASREPDWRPQHF	TGTGCCAGCAGGGAACCCGACTGGAGGCCCCAGCATTTT
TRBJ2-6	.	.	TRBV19	CASSITGANVLTF	TGTGCCAGTAGTATTACTGGGGCCAACGTCCTGACTTTC
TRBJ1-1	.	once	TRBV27	CASSLTPGRSVNTEAFF	TGTGCCAGCAGTTTAACCCCAGGCAGGTCCGTGAACACTGAAGCTTTCTTT
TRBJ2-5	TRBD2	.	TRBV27	CASSPGLAGRETQYF	TGTGCCAGCAGTCCGGGACTAGCGGGACGAGAGACCCAGTACTTC
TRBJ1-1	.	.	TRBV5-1	CASSPGLGTEAFF	TGCGCCAGCAGCCCAGGGTTGGGCACTGAAGCTTTCTTT
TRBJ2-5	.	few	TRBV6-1	CASSEVRETQYF	TGTGCCAGCAGTGAGGTTCGGGAGACCCAGTACTTC
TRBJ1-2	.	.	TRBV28	CASSTRQGGLPFGYTF	TGTGCCAGCAGCACTCGCCAAGGGGGGCTACCGTTTGGCTACACCTTC
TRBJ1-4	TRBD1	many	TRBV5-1	CASSIGDRGRIEKLFF	TGCGCCAGCAGCATCGGGGACAGGGGGCGAATTGAAAAACTGTTTTTT
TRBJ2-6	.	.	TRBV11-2	CASSVNVLTF	TGTGCCAGCAGCGTCAACGTCCTGACTTTC
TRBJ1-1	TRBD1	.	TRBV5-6	CASSSLKQGVGTEAFF	TGTGCCAGCAGCTCGTTAAAACAGGGGGTGGGCACTGAAGCTTTCTTT
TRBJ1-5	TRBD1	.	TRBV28	CASSLSGGQPQHF	TGTGCCAGCAGTTTATCAGGGGGCCAGCCCCAGCATTTT
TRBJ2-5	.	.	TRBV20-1	CRALYQETQYF	TGCAGGGCCTTGTACCAAGAGACCCAGTACTTC
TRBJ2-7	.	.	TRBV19	CASSIGDTSSYEQYF	TGTGCCAGTAGTATAGGTGACACGAGCTCCTACGAGCAGTACTTC
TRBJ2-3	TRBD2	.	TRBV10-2	CASSEGGRDTQYF	TGCGCCAGCAGCGAAGGCGGGAGAGATACGCAGTATTTT
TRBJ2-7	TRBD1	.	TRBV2	CASRAWDRDPYEQYF	TGTGCCAGCAGAGCCTGGGACAGGGACCCCTACGAGCAGTACTTC
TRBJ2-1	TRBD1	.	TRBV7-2	CASSLYRGDEQFF	TGTGCCAGCAGCCTCTACAGGGGGGATGAGCAGTTCTTC
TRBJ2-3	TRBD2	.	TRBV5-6	CASSGGVTDTQYF	TGTGCCAGCAGCGGGGGGGTCACAGATACGCAGTATTTT
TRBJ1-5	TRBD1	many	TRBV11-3	CASSLARTGEEDQPQHF	TGTGCCAGCAGCTTAGCCCGGACAGGGGAGGAGGATCAGCCCCAGCATTTT
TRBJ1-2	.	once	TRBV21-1	CASSRFNRRRTF	TGTGCCAGCAGCAGGTTTAATAGACGGCGGACCTTC